This TCR beta chain was recovered during a study of shared clonotypes between healthy human individuals. The length of the CDR3 is 15 residues. Germline-derived CDR1 and CDR2 are MDHEN and SYDVKM. V lost 1 base to trimming and J lost 6 bases, with 13 bases between them. Notes on the study in general: Few donors limited the genetic and exposure-history diversity represented.

This clone was seen only a few times. Antigen unknown. The assay was immunoSEQ multiplex PCR, and TCRdb's table has in-frame clones only and misses some. The sample shows around 200,000 clones, about 68% of them seen only once. This clonotype originated in a man between 25 and 39 years old in good health. The sample taken for sequencing was memory CD4+ T cells sorted from blood. Sample subset: CD45RA-negative fraction. V is TRBV28 and J is TRBJ2-1; D not certain. CDR3 nucleotide sequence: TGTGCCAGCAGTTTATTCGGCCCCTTGGCCAATGAGCAGTTCTTC. This translates into CASSLFGPLANEQFF.